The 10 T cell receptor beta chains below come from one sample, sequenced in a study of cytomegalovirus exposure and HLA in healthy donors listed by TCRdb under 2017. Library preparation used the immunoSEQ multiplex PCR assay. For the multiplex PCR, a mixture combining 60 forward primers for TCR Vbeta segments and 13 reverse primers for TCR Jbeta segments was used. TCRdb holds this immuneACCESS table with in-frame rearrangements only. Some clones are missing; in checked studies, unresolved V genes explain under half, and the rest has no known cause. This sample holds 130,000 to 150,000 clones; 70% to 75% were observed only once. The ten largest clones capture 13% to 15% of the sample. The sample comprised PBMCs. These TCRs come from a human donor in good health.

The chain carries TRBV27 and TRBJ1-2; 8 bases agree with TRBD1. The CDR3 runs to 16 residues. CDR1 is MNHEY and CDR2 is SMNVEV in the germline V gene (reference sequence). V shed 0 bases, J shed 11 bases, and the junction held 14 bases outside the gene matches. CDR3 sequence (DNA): TGTGCCAGCAGTTTATCAATGGTTCAGGGGGCGAGGGGTTACACCTTC. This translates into CASSLSMVQGARGYTF.

CDR3 region: CASSSITGVYGYTF. CDR3 DNA: TGCGCCAGCAGCTCAATCACAGGGGTCTATGGCTACACCTTC. This chain links TRBV5-1 with TRBJ1-2; 7 nucleotides align to TRBD1. This CDR3 is built from 14 residues. Germline CDR1 SGHRS, CDR2 YFSETQ. J lost 4 bases, V lost 3 bases, and 6 bases had no gene match. The complete variable domain, with remaining parts taken from reference TRBV5-1 and TRBJ1-2, reads KAGVTQTPRYLIKTRGQQVTLSCSPISGHRSVSWYQQTPGQGLQFLFEYFSETQRNKGNFPGRFSGRQFSNSRSEMNVSTLELGDSALYLCASSSITGVYGYTFGSGTRLTVV.

CDR3 loop: CASGLVGGSSYNEQFF. The CDR3 nucleotides are TGTGCTAGTGGTTTGGTAGGGGGCAGCTCCTACAATGAGCAGTTCTTC. The V and J genes are TRBV12-5 and TRBJ2-1; 7 nucleotides line up with TRBD1. The CDR3 totals 16 residues. The J segment lost 0 bases and the V segment lost 0 bases, leaving 2 bases of the junction unmatched. Germline CDR1 reads LGHNT; CDR2 reads FRNRAP.

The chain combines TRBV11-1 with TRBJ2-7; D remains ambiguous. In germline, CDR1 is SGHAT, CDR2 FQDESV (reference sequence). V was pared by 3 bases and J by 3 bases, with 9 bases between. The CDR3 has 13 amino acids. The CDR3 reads CASSLAANYEQYF. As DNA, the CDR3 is TGTGCCAGCAGCTTGGCGGCTAACTACGAGCAGTACTTC. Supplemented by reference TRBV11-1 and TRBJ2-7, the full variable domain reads EAEVAQSPRYKITEKSQAVAFWCDPISGHATLYWYRQILGQGPELLVQFQDESVVDDSQLPKDRFSAERLKGVDSTLKIQPAELGDSAMYLCASSLAANYEQYFGPGTRLTVT.

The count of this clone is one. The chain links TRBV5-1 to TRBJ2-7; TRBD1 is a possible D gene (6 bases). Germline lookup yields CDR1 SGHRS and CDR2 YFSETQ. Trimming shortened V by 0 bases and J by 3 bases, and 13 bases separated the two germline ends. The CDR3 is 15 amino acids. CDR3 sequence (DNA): TGCGCCAGCAGCTTGGACAGGGAGTGGGACTACGAGCAGTACTTC. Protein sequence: CASSLDREWDYEQYF.

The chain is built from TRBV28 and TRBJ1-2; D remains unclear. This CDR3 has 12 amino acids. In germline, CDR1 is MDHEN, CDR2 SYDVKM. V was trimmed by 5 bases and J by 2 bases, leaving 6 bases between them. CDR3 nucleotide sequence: TGTGCCAGCAGTAATCTAAACTATGGCTACACCTTC. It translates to CASSNLNYGYTF.

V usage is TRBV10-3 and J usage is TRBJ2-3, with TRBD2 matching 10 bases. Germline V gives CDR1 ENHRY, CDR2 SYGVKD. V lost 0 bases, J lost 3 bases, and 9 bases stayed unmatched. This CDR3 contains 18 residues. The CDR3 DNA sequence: TGTGCCATCAGTGAGTCGAGCCTAGCGGGAGAGAAGACAGATACGCAGTATTTT. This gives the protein CAISESSLAGEKTDTQYF.

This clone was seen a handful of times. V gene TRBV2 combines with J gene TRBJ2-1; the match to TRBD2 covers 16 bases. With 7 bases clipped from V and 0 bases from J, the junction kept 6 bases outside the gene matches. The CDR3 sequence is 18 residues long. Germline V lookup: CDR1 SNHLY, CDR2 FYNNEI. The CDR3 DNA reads TGTGCCAGCACCGGGACTAGCGGGGGGGGGAGCTCCTACAATGAGCAGTTCTTC. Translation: CASTGTSGGGSSYNEQFF. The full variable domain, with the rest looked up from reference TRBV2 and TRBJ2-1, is EPEVTQTPSHQVTQMGQEVILRCVPISNHLYFYWYRQILGQKVEFLVSFYNNEISEKSEIFDDQFSVERPDGSNFTLKIRSTKLEDSAMYFCASTGTSGGGSSYNEQFFGPGTRLTVL.

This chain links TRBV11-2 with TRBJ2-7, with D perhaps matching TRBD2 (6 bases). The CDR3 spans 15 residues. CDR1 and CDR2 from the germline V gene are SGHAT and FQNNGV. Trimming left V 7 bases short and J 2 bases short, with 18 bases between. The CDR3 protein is CASILGEEGTYEQYF. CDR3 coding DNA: TGTGCCAGCATCTTGGGGGAGGAGGGAACCTACGAGCAGTACTTC. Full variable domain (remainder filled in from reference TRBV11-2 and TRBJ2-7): EAGVAQSPRYKIIEKRQSVAFWCNPISGHATLYWYQQILGQGPKLLIQFQNNGVVDDSQLPKDRFSAERLKGVDSTLKIQPAKLEDSAVYLCASILGEEGTYEQYFGPGTRLTVT.

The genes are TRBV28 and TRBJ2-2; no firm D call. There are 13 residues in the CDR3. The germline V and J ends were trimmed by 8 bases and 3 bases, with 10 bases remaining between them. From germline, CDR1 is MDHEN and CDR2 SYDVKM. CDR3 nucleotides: TGTGCCAGCCATCGAAGAGACACCGGGGAGCTGTTTTTT. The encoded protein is CASHRRDTGELFF.